Presented here are 20 T cell receptor beta chains from one specimen sequenced in a study of CD8 T cells in ankylosing spondylitis. In TCRdb, the 5' RACE reads were re-called with MiXCR into one record per CDR3 protein. Of more than 300,000 distinct CDR3 sequences in the sample, about 9.9% are singletons; the top ten hold around 10%. Input material: blood, either unsorted or a sorted T cell fraction (not recorded which). These receptors were taken from a female donor with ankylosing spondylitis or in good health (not recorded which).

There are many counts of this clonotype. CDR3 bases: TGCAGCGTACAGGGGCCCCAGCCCCAGCATTTT. As protein: CSVQGPQPQHF. V usage is TRBV29-1 and J usage is TRBJ1-5; 7 bases fit TRBD1. The germline CDR1 and CDR2 sequences are SQVTM and ANQGSEA. There are 11 residues in the CDR3. V trimming: 6 bases; J trimming: 7 bases; junction bases outside the gene matches: 3.

This clonotype was detected many times. The V call is TRBV4-3, the J call TRBJ2-7; D is perhaps TRBD1 or TRBD2 (5 bases each). The CDR3 contains 14 residues. Per the germline V gene, CDR1 is LGHNA and CDR2 is YSLEER. V gave up 4 bases and J gave up 6 bases, with 16 bases separating them. CDR3 sequence: CASSLNKGPSEQYF. DNA of the CDR3: TGCGCCAGCAGCCTCAATAAGGGACCCTCCGAGCAGTACTTC.

This clonotype was observed at least ten times. The rearrangement links TRBV7-2 to TRBJ2-2, with D possibly matching TRBD2 (6 bases). The CDR3 consists of 15 residues. Germline lookup yields CDR1 SGHTA and CDR2 FQGNSA. V lost 3 bases to trimming and J lost 6 bases, with 14 bases between them. The CDR3, as DNA: TGTGCCAGCAGCTTGGCCGGGACTGATGCCGGGGAGCTGTTTTTT. Amino acid sequence: CASSLAGTDAGELFF.

This clonotype was observed a handful of times. The J gene is TRBJ2-1, the V gene TRBV5-1; TRBD2 aligns across 9 bases. The CDR3 extends over 15 amino acids. Germline loops: CDR1 SGHRS, CDR2 YFSETQ. The V and J ends lost 0 bases and 7 bases, in that order; junction bases with no gene match: 5. The CDR3 bases are TGCGCCAGCAGCTTGGAAAGCGGGAGGTTGAATGAGCAGTTCTTC. Its protein is CASSLESGRLNEQFF.

This chain uses TRBV20-1 with TRBJ2-7; no clear D gene. V was shortened by 3 bases and J by 6 bases, with 12 bases between the two germline ends. Germline lookup yields CDR1 DFQATT and CDR2 SNEGSKA (reference sequence). There are 12 residues in the CDR3. Written as DNA, the CDR3 is TGCAGTGCTAGTTCTAGTAACGTCGAGCAGTACTTC. Its translation is CSASSSNVEQYF.

V gene TRBV7-8 combines with J gene TRBJ2-1; tentative D call: TRBD2 (5 bases). V gave up 9 bases and J gave up 0 bases, with 15 bases separating them. Germline CDR1 SGHVS, CDR2 FQNEAQ. CDR3 length: 15 amino acids. The CDR3, as DNA: TGTGCCAGGGGCCCCGGGATCCTCTCCTACAATGAGCAGTTCTTC. This gives the protein CARGPGILSYNEQFF.

This clonotype was picked up many times. Written as DNA, the CDR3 is TGCGCCAGCAGCTTGTTACCGGGGTTAGACACTGAAGCTTTCTTT. It is translated as CASSLLPGLDTEAFF. This chain uses TRBV5-1 with TRBJ1-1; no clear D gene. There are 15 residues in the CDR3. Germline V CDR1 and CDR2: SGHRS, YFSETQ. V was trimmed by 1 base and J by 3 bases, leaving 13 bases between them.

Many counts were recorded for this clonotype. The CDR3 protein is CSARDRLGGSLYNEQFF. CDR3 nucleotide sequence: TGCAGTGCTAGAGATCGGCTTGGGGGGAGTCTCTACAATGAGCAGTTCTTC. The chain joins TRBV20-1 to TRBJ2-1; possibly TRBD2 for D (6 bases). The CDR3 covers 17 residues. Per the germline V gene, CDR1 is DFQATT and CDR2 is SNEGSKA (reference sequence). V lost 0 bases, J lost 3 bases, and 18 bases lay in between.

This clonotype was detected a few times. Sequence at one end of the junction differs from germline and may be a read error. The chain carries TRBV7-7 and TRBJ2-2; D remains ambiguous. Germline loops: CDR1 SSHAT, CDR2 FNYEAQ (reference sequence). This CDR3 is 12 amino acids long. For the CDR3, the DNA is TGTGCTAGCAGCCCCCCCTCCGGGGAGCTGTTTTTT. Protein: CASSPPSGELFF.

The chain carries TRBV12-3 or TRBV12-4 and TRBJ1-5; TRBD1 is a possible D gene (6 bases). The V end was cut by 2 bases, the J end by 6 bases, with 17 bases between. The CDR3 length is 16 residues. The CDR3 spells CASSLSAAGGGQPQHF. CDR3 nucleotide sequence: TGTGCCAGCAGTTTATCGGCAGCGGGGGGCGGTCAGCCCCAGCATTTT.

In its sample, this clonotype was seen a few times. The chain couples TRBV20-1 to TRBJ2-7, with a weak D call TRBD2 (5 bases). CDR1 and CDR2 from the germline V gene are DFQATT and SNEGSKA (reference sequence). V lost 5 bases to trimming and J lost 4 bases, with 18 bases between them. There are 14 residues in the CDR3. CDR3 DNA sequence: TGCAGTGCTCCGAGTCGACACGGGGTTTACGAGCAGTACTTC. Its translation: CSAPSRHGVYEQYF.

This clonotype came up a few times. The J gene is TRBJ2-3, the V gene TRBV5-6; D may be TRBD2 (6 bases). This CDR3 has 16 residues. The germline V gene has CDR1 SGHDT and CDR2 YYEEEE. V lost 0 bases, J lost 0 bases, and 11 bases lay in between. In DNA form, the CDR3 reads TGTGCCAGCAGCTTGGCGGGGGTTTTAAGCACAGATACGCAGTATTTT. Its protein product is CASSLAGVLSTDTQYF.

In this sample, this clonotype turned up a few times. The chain combines TRBV20-1 with TRBJ2-1, with 9 nucleotides matching TRBD2. The V and J ends lost 4 bases and 2 bases, in that order; junction bases with no gene match: 12. The CDR3 has 17 amino acids. Germline CDR1 reads DFQATT; CDR2 reads SNEGSKA (reference sequence). The CDR3 bases are TGCAGTGCTACCCCTCGCCTAGCGGGAAGAGCCTACAATGAGCAGTTCTTC. It is translated as CSATPRLAGRAYNEQFF.

The sample holds many counts of this clonotype. This chain connects TRBV6-1 to TRBJ1-6; D not resolved. The CDR3 runs 15 residues. Trimming removed 6 bases from V and 7 bases from J, with 16 bases in between. Germline values: CDR1 MNHNS, CDR2 SASEGT. CDR3 sequence (DNA): TGTGCCAGCAGCCAGGTCGGTGGCGGCAATTCACCCCTCCACTTT. Translation gives CASSQVGGGNSPLHF.

This clonotype was seen ten or more times. The chain uses TRBV2 and TRBJ1-5; no firm D call. This CDR3 has 13 residues. The V gene lost 3 bases and the J gene lost 0 bases, with 3 bases spanning the gap. Germline loops: CDR1 SNHLY, CDR2 FYNNEI. The CDR3 loop is CASSDNSNQPQHF. The CDR3 DNA sequence: TGTGCCAGCAGTGACAATAGCAATCAGCCCCAGCATTTT.

This clonotype was seen at least ten times. The J gene is TRBJ2-6, the V gene TRBV29-1, with D unresolved. V lost 0 bases and J 0 bases, leaving 12 bases between the germline ends. Germline V gene sequence: CDR1 SQVTM, CDR2 ANQGSEA. This CDR3 has 17 residues. The CDR3 sequence: CSVEDGLQRSGANVLTF. In DNA, the CDR3 is TGCAGCGTTGAAGATGGGCTACAGCGCTCTGGGGCCAACGTCCTGACTTTC.

The rearrangement uses TRBV10-3 and TRBJ2-1; no definite D call. The V gene's germline CDR1 is ENHRY and CDR2 SYGVKD. With 10 bases removed from V and 8 bases from J, the gap between germline ends came to 12 bases. This CDR3 has 11 residues. In DNA form, the CDR3 reads TGTGCCACCTCACAGTCGGATGAGCAGTTCTTC. This gives the protein CATSQSDEQFF.

This clonotype was counted many times. J is TRBJ1-5 and V is TRBV27; D remains unclear. The V end was cut by 7 bases, the J end by 4 bases, with 17 bases between. CDR3 size: 15 residues. Germline CDR1 reads MNHEY; CDR2 reads SMNVEV (reference sequence). This chain's CDR3 is CASKGEIRSNQPQHF. Written as DNA, the CDR3 is TGTGCCAGCAAGGGAGAAATCAGGAGTAATCAGCCCCAGCATTTT.

This clonotype was found many times. V and J are TRBV5-1 and TRBJ2-1; 8 positions agree with TRBD1. Trimming took 0 bases from V and 6 from J; bases not matched to a gene: 5. CDR1 and CDR2 (germline): SGHRS, YFSETQ. The CDR3 extends over 15 amino acids. CDR3 region: CASSLDRGSVNEQFF. The CDR3 DNA follows: TGCGCCAGCAGCTTGGACAGGGGGTCGGTCAATGAGCAGTTCTTC.

The chain recombines TRBV20-1 with TRBJ2-7, with 9 bases identical to TRBD2. There are 15 residues in the CDR3. From germline, CDR1 is DFQATT and CDR2 SNEGSKA (reference sequence). V lost 1 base, J lost 4 bases, and 8 bases stayed unmatched. The CDR3 DNA is TGCAGTGCTAGAGCGCCGACTAGCGGTGATTACGAGCAGTACTTC. It yields the protein CSARAPTSGDYEQYF.